This T cell receptor beta chain was obtained from a study of CD8 T cells in Susac syndrome. Germline CDR1 and CDR2: PRHDT and FYEKMQ (reference sequence). CDR3 length: 14 residues. V was clipped by 5 bases and J by 3 bases, with 11 bases between them. When the RNA was reverse transcribed, random hexamers were used with an input of roughly 0.5 to 1 ug. TCR beta CDR3 was amplified by immunoSEQ covering 54 Vbeta and 13 Jbeta. TCRdb used MiXCR to reprocess the immunoSEQ multiplex PCR reads, holding one entry per CDR3 protein. The table lists over 95,000 distinct CDR3 sequences, 80% to 95% of them singletons. In blood CD8+ and CD4+ T cells, TCR beta underwent sequencing. It was healthy donors who served as the controls, matched for age and sex. Negative isolation yielded CD8+ and CD4+ T cells; FACS enriched TEMRA cells.

Sequencing was done on a sample of CD4+ T cells from PBMCs. The sequence came from a human donor in good health. The genes are TRBV13 and TRBJ2-1; D is perhaps TRBD1 (5 bases). The CDR3 reads CASSVTEVYNEQFF. The CDR3 region has the DNA TGTGCCAGCAGCGTGACAGAAGTCTACAATGAGCAGTTCTTC.